Below, one T cell receptor beta chain is given with its context. Its antigen is currently unknown. The data were taken from a study of T-cell memory formation after mild COVID-19. About the study: For the most part, TCR clusters were specific to one donor.

Whole-study results and caveats: Shrinking CD4+ clones were chiefly CM and EM; CD8+ ones were chiefly EMRA. The finding that pre-infection memory included some responding clones suggested that cross-reactive memory joined.

The CDR3 runs 12 residues. V was pared by 3 bases and J by 10 bases, with 12 bases between. Germline assignment: CDR1 SEHNR and CDR2 FQNEAQ (reference sequence). UMIs and sample barcodes were carried by the TCR alpha and TCR beta cDNA libraries that 5'RACE produced using constant-segment primers. A single record per CDR3 protein comes from TCRdb applying MiXCR to the 5' RACE reads. The top ten hold approximately 30% of the sample, which has 110,000 to 150,000 distinct CDR3 sequences, 14% seen once. The TCR comes from an adult woman who had mild COVID-19 (a few samples of this study predate the infection). Cell type and time point are not known. V usage is TRBV7-9 and J usage is TRBJ1-1, with D hard to call. Specimen: PBMCs or a T cell subset sorted from them (not recorded which). In DNA form, the CDR3 reads TGTGCCAGCAGCTTGGAATTCTCTAGAGCTTTCTTT. Translated: CASSLEFSRAFF.